These T cell receptor beta chains were read from a single sample in a study of blood T cell repertoires in COVID-19. Method: immunoSEQ multiplex PCR; TCRdb's copy keeps in-frame clones and lacks some. The sample has more than 45,000 clones, 86% seen once. The sequencing sample was made of peripheral blood. Every receptor here comes from a woman of 80 years or more with COVID-19, enrolled during active disease. The CDR3 runs from the conserved cysteine through the conserved F or W. Each record gives: J gene, V gene, D gene, clone size, CDR3 DNA, CDR3 protein. A D gene is named only where the DNA matches it firmly. Clone size is not always given. Where it is, it says once, few, many or a class for expanded clones.

J: TRBJ2-3
V: TRBV6-5
D: .
size: .
DNA: TGTGCCAGCAGTCCAAGCCTAGCGGATACGCAGTATTTT
CDR3: CASSPSLADTQYF

J: TRBJ2-1
V: TRBV24-1
D: TRBD2
size: .
DNA: TGTGCCACCAGTGAGACACTAGCGAACTACAATGAGCAGTTCTTC
CDR3: CATSETLANYNEQFF

J: TRBJ1-4
V: TRBV3-1/TRBV3-2
D: .
size: .
DNA: TGTGCCAGCAGCGCCACAGCAACTAATGAAAAACTGTTTTTT
CDR3: CASSATATNEKLFF

J: TRBJ2-2
V: TRBV9
D: .
size: .
DNA: TGTGCCAGCAGCGTAGGTACTAGCCGCACCGGGGAGCTGTTTTTT
CDR3: CASSVGTSRTGELFF

J: TRBJ1-1
V: TRBV28
D: .
size: .
DNA: TGTGCCAGCAGATTTTGGGGAATCGGGAGCACTGAAGCTTTCTTT
CDR3: CASRFWGIGSTEAFF

J: TRBJ1-3
V: TRBV18
D: .
size: once
DNA: TGTGCCAGCTCACCCACCCCCAGCAGGAGGTTAAACACCATATATTTT
CDR3: CASSPTPSRRLNTIYF

J: TRBJ1-5
V: TRBV30
D: .
size: .
DNA: TGTGCCTGGAGTAGACAGGTTGATCAGCCCCAGCATTTT
CDR3: CAWSRQVDQPQHF

J: TRBJ1-6
V: TRBV2
D: TRBD1
size: .
DNA: TGTGCCAGCAGTGAGACAGGGAGCCATAATTCACCCCTCCACTTT
CDR3: CASSETGSHNSPLHF

J: TRBJ1-1
V: TRBV19
D: TRBD1
size: few
DNA: TGTGCCAGTAGTCGGGACAGGGGGCGAACAGAGGAAGCTTTCTTT
CDR3: CASSRDRGRTEEAFF

J: TRBJ1-1
V: TRBV2
D: TRBD1
size: .
DNA: TGTGCCAGCAATCGACAGGGTATCCCTGAAGCTTTCTTT
CDR3: CASNRQGIPEAFF

J: TRBJ1-1
V: TRBV5-1
D: .
size: .
DNA: TGCGCCAGCAGCTCAGCCCTTCAGGGAATGAACACTGAAGCTTTCTTT
CDR3: CASSSALQGMNTEAFF

J: TRBJ1-5
V: TRBV2
D: TRBD1
size: .
DNA: TGTGCCAGCAGTCCAGCAGGGGGCTGGGGGCCCCAGCATTTT
CDR3: CASSPAGGWGPQHF

J: TRBJ1-5
V: TRBV5-1
D: .
size: .
DNA: TGCGCCAGCAGCTTGTCGGCAGGGGGCAATCAGCCCCAGCATTTT
CDR3: CASSLSAGGNQPQHF

J: TRBJ2-2
V: TRBV5-6
D: TRBD1
size: .
DNA: TGTGCCAGCCAATCTCAGGGGGCGAAGGTCGTGCTGTTTTTT
CDR3: CASQSQGAKVVLFF

J: TRBJ2-2
V: TRBV11-2
D: .
size: .
DNA: TGTGCCAGCGGACAGCTCCTCAGCGGCGGGGAGCTGTTTTTT
CDR3: CASGQLLSGGELFF

J: TRBJ1-5
V: TRBV4-1
D: .
size: .
DNA: TGCGCCAGCAGCCAAGACGGCAATCAGCCCCAGCATTTT
CDR3: CASSQDGNQPQHF

J: TRBJ1-2
V: TRBV5-1
D: .
size: .
DNA: TGCGCCAGCAGCTTAACAGGGTTTAGTGGCTACACCTTC
CDR3: CASSLTGFSGYTF

J: TRBJ1-2
V: TRBV15
D: TRBD1
size: few
DNA: TGTGCCACCAGCAGAGATGACAGGGGGGATCTCTATGGCTACACCTTC
CDR3: CATSRDDRGDLYGYTF

J: TRBJ1-1
V: TRBV7-6
D: .
size: .
DNA: TGTGCCAGCAGCCTACGACAGGTGGCCACTGAAGCTTTCTTT
CDR3: CASSLRQVATEAFF

J: TRBJ1-2
V: TRBV5-4
D: TRBD1
size: few
DNA: TGTGCCAGCAGCTTTGGGGGACTCGGACAGGGCCGTTACGGCTACACCTTC
CDR3: CASSFGGLGQGRYGYTF

J: TRBJ1-1
V: TRBV6-5
D: .
size: .
DNA: TGTGCCAGCAGTAGATTCCTTACAATGAACACTGAAGCTTTCTTT
CDR3: CASSRFLTMNTEAFF

J: TRBJ1-6
V: TRBV4-1
D: .
size: .
DNA: TGCGCCAGCAGCCAAGATACGGTTTTTAATTCACCCCTCCACTTT
CDR3: CASSQDTVFNSPLHF

J: TRBJ1-5
V: TRBV7-2
D: .
size: .
DNA: TGTGCCAGCAGCTTAGTAACAGGGAATAATCAGCCCCAGCATTTT
CDR3: CASSLVTGNNQPQHF

J: TRBJ1-2
V: TRBV7-3
D: .
size: .
DNA: TGTGCCAGCAGCCAACAGGGTTATTTTGGCTACACCTTC
CDR3: CASSQQGYFGYTF

J: TRBJ2-1
V: TRBV19
D: .
size: .
DNA: TGTGCCAGTAGCCTCCCCCGCGGGGCGAGCTCCTACAATGAGCAGTTCTTC
CDR3: CASSLPRGASSYNEQFF

J: TRBJ2-3
V: TRBV25-1
D: .
size: .
DNA: TGTGCCAGCAGCGGGACACGCACAGATACGCAGTATTTT
CDR3: CASSGTRTDTQYF

J: TRBJ2-6
V: TRBV21-1
D: .
size: .
DNA: TGTGCCAGCAGCAAAGTGAAGGGACAGGTACGTCGTGGGGCCAACGTCCTGACTTTC
CDR3: CASSKVKGQVRRGANVLTF

J: TRBJ2-3
V: TRBV19
D: .
size: .
DNA: TGTGCCAGTGTCGCGACAGCCACAGATACGCAGTATTTT
CDR3: CASVATATDTQYF

J: TRBJ1-4
V: TRBV4-2
D: TRBD1
size: .
DNA: TGTGCCAGCAGCCAAGCAGGACAGGGGACTAATGAAAAACTGTTTTTT
CDR3: CASSQAGQGTNEKLFF